Listed here is a single T cell receptor (beta chain). This CDR3 has 15 residues. Losses at the gene ends were 2 bases for V and 4 bases for J; bases not matched to a gene: 6. Germline assignment: CDR1 MNHEY and CDR2 SVGAGI. This entry belongs to a study of blood T cell repertoires in COVID-19. Study details: The origin of the acute and convalescent COVID-19 samples was the United States, Italy and Spain.

Repertoires were generated with immunoSEQ multiplex PCR, while TCRdb's copy carries only in-frame clones and drops some. The sample shows some 160,000 clones, less than 90% of them seen only once. This sequence was found in a woman in her seventies with acute or convalescent COVID-19. The chain couples TRBV6-5 to TRBJ2-7, with 9 bases identical to TRBD2. The sequencing sample was made of peripheral blood. This chain's CDR3 is CASSYGGRASYEQYF. CDR3 nucleotide sequence: TGTGCCAGCAGTTACGGCGGGAGGGCCAGTTACGAGCAGTACTTC.